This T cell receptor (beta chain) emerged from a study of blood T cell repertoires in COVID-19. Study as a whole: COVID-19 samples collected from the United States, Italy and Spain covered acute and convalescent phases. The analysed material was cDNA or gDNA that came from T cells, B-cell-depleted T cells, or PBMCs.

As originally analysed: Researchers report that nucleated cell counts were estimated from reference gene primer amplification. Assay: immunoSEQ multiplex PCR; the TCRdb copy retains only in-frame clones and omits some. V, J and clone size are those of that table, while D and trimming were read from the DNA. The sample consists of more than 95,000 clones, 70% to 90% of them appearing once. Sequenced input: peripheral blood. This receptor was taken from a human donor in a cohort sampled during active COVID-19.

The CDR3 here is CASSPWAGGANEQFF. In DNA, the CDR3 is TGTGCCAGCAGCCCCTGGGCGGGGGGGGCCAATGAGCAGTTCTTC. The chain joins TRBV11-3 to TRBJ2-1; 9 nucleotides agree with TRBD2. Germline CDR1 is SGHNT and CDR2 is YENEEA. V lost 5 bases and J lost 6; bases outside the gene matches: 8. This CDR3 is 15 amino acids long. The full variable domain, rest sourced from reference TRBV11-3 and TRBJ2-1, is EAGVVQSPRYKIIEKKQPVAFWCNPISGHNTLYWYLQNLGQGPELLIRYENEEAVDDSQLPKDRFSAERLKGVDSTLKIQPAELGDSAVYLCASSPWAGGANEQFFGPGTRLTVL.